The rows below give T cell receptor beta chains drawn from one sample of a study of Ad26.COV2.S vaccination and SARS-CoV-2 variants. Sequencing was performed with immunoSEQ multiplex PCR; in TCRdb, only in-frame clones are kept and a portion is missing. This sample carries roughly 180,000 clones, 70% to 90% of them seen once, and the ten largest clones take 5.9%. The input for sequencing was peripheral blood, taken after recovery from COVID-19. The source of these receptors is a human donor who had recovered from COVID-19. CDR3s include the opening cysteine and the closing phenylalanine or tryptophan. A D gene is named only where the DNA matches it firmly. Rows give clone size only sometimes, using once, few, many, or a class for an expanded clone.

J,D,V,size,CDR3,DNA
TRBJ2-1,.,TRBV19,.,CASSIGVYNEQFF,TGTGCCAGTAGTATAGGGGTTTACAATGAGCAGTTCTTC
TRBJ2-7,.,TRBV28,.,CASRTRGGSYEQYF,TGTGCCAGCAGAACCCGAGGGGGCTCCTACGAGCAGTACTTC
TRBJ1-1,.,TRBV6-6,once,CASSYQGMNTEAFF,TGTGCCAGCAGTTACCAGGGAATGAACACTGAAGCTTTCTTT
TRBJ2-5,.,TRBV2,once,CASSEGGRESETQYF,TGTGCCAGCAGTGAAGGGGGGCGGGAGTCAGAGACCCAGTACTTC
TRBJ2-1,TRBD2,TRBV7-6,.,CASSPRTSGDFYNEQFF,TGTGCCAGCAGCCCCCGGACTAGCGGGGACTTCTACAATGAGCAGTTCTTC
TRBJ1-1,.,TRBV30,.,CAWTPPGNTEAFF,TGTGCCTGGACTCCGCCGGGAAACACTGAAGCTTTCTTT
TRBJ2-4,.,TRBV15,once,CATSTGTGNIQYF,TGTGCCACCAGCACCGGGACGGGAAACATTCAGTACTTC
TRBJ1-1,.,TRBV30,.,CAWSEQGTEAFF,TGTGCCTGGAGTGAACAGGGAACTGAAGCTTTCTTT
TRBJ2-3,.,TRBV5-1,.,CASSLTPSSTDTQYF,TGCGCCAGCAGCTTGACTCCCTCTAGCACAGATACGCAGTATTTT
TRBJ1-3,.,TRBV28,.,CASSSTGTDSGNTIYF,TGTGCCAGCAGTTCCACCGGGACGGACTCTGGAAACACCATATATTTT
TRBJ2-1,.,TRBV5-1,.,CASSLGGSSSYNEQFF,TGCGCCAGCAGCTTGGGGGGATCCAGCTCCTACAATGAGCAGTTCTTC
TRBJ2-7,TRBD1,TRBV13,.,CASSSEQGASSYEQYF,TGTGCCAGCAGCTCAGAACAGGGGGCCAGCTCCTACGAGCAGTACTTC
TRBJ2-3,.,TRBV7-3,.,CASGPTGGGITDTQYF,TGTGCCAGCGGCCCTACGGGAGGGGGCATCACAGATACGCAGTATTTT
TRBJ2-1,.,TRBV11-3,.,CASSLAAGVYNEQFF,TGTGCCAGCAGCTTAGCCGCCGGGGTATACAATGAGCAGTTCTTC
TRBJ2-7,.,TRBV7-9,.,CASSSTLVGYEQYF,TGTGCCAGCAGCTCCACCCTCGTAGGATACGAGCAGTACTTC
TRBJ1-2,.,TRBV25-1,.,CASSEDGYGYTF,TGTGCCAGCAGTGAGGACGGCTATGGCTACACCTTC
TRBJ1-1,TRBD1,TRBV19,.,CASSTDRDLMNTEAFF,TGTGCCAGTAGTACCGACAGGGACCTTATGAACACTGAAGCTTTCTTT
TRBJ2-4,.,TRBV2,.,CASSEDRAIAKNIQYF,TGTGCCAGCAGTGAAGACAGGGCGATAGCCAAAAACATTCAGTACTTC
TRBJ1-2,.,TRBV3-1/TRBV3-2,.,CASEGTGLNYGYTF,TGTGCCTCCGAGGGAACGGGGCTCAACTATGGCTACACCTTC
TRBJ2-1,.,TRBV6-2/TRBV6-3,.,CASSSRAVDEQFF,TGTGCCAGCAGTTCTAGGGCGGTCGATGAGCAGTTCTTC
TRBJ2-1,TRBD2,TRBV6-1,.,CASSEVGPLTSGYNEQFF,TGTGCCAGCAGTGAAGTAGGGCCCTTGACTAGCGGATATAATGAGCAGTTCTTC
TRBJ2-4,.,TRBV6-5,.,CASSYSLGQAKNIQYF,TGTGCCAGCAGTTACTCACTAGGGCAGGCCAAAAACATTCAGTACTTC
TRBJ2-2,.,TRBV7-9,.,CASPKGRKNTGELFF,TGTGCCAGCCCCAAGGGACGAAAGAACACCGGGGAGCTGTTTTTT
TRBJ2-5,.,TRBV9,.,CASSVAPYAETQYF,TGTGCCAGCAGCGTAGCTCCCTACGCAGAGACCCAGTACTTC
TRBJ1-2,TRBD1,TRBV2,.,CASKGGQGPNYGYTF,TGTGCCAGCAAGGGGGGACAGGGACCTAACTATGGCTACACCTTC
TRBJ2-3,.,TRBV1,.,CTSSPRAVYGTDTQYF,TGCACCAGCAGCCCTCGTGCCGTATATGGCACAGATACGCAGTATTTT
TRBJ2-3,.,TRBV7-9,.,CASTLGTTDTQYF,TGTGCCAGCACCCTAGGAACCACAGATACGCAGTATTTT
TRBJ2-1,.,TRBV6-5,.,CASNSGGLNEQFF,TGTGCCAGCAACTCAGGGGGGCTGAATGAGCAGTTCTTC
TRBJ1-3,.,TRBV6-5,.,CASRTETGNGNTIYF,TGTGCCAGCAGAACCGAGACGGGGAATGGAAACACCATATATTTT
TRBJ2-1,TRBD2,TRBV10-3,.,CAIRASGGAFYNEQFF,TGTGCCATCAGAGCTAGCGGGGGGGCTTTCTACAATGAGCAGTTCTTC
TRBJ1-5,TRBD1,TRBV7-6,medium-sized,CASSSHRGSNQPQHF,TGTGCCAGCAGCTCGCACAGGGGTAGCAATCAGCCCCAGCATTTT
TRBJ2-2,.,TRBV7-9,few,CASSPPFRQSSTGELFF,TGTGCCAGCAGCCCCCCATTCAGGCAGTCGAGCACCGGGGAGCTGTTTTTT
TRBJ1-1,TRBD1,TRBV2,once,CASSPTGVGTEAFF,TGTGCCAGCAGTCCTACAGGGGTGGGCACTGAAGCTTTCTTT